What follows are 8 T cell receptor beta chains derived from one specimen sequenced in a study of regulatory T cells in long-lasting Graves disease. Documented time point: newly diagnosed GD, antithyroid drugs for less than 3 months. Generation of the TCR library employed RNA extracted from PBMCs. Library construction for TCR beta used iRepertoire HTBI primers and Arm-PCR of CDR3 regions. Each CDR3 protein gets one entry after TCRdb re-called the multiplex PCR reads with MiXCR. The data hold hundreds of thousands of distinct CDR3 sequences, with about 16% observed a single time. The sample was also reused in another study, on T cells in Graves' hyperthyroidism and ophthalmopathy.

The sample here was peripheral blood mononuclear cells (PBMCs), taken at new diagnosis, from a patient treated with antithyroid drugs. The source of these receptors is a woman aged 40-60 years with Graves disease.

The CDR3 loop reads CSARVQASTEAFF. As DNA, the CDR3 is TGCAGTGCTAGAGTACAGGCAAGCACTGAAGCTTTCTTT. The J gene is TRBJ1-1, the V gene TRBV20-1; TRBD1 is a possible D gene (5 bases). The CDR3 sequence is 13 residues long. CDR1 and CDR2 from the germline V gene are DFQATT and SNEGSKA (reference sequence). Trimming cost V 1 base and J 4 bases, with 10 bases left between them.

This clonotype appeared many times. The chain combines TRBV10-3 with TRBJ1-3, with TRBD1 matching over 10 bases. Trimming cost V 5 bases and J 4 bases; bases outside gene matches: 2. From germline, CDR1 is ENHRY and CDR2 SYGVKD. The CDR3 consists of 14 residues. Written as DNA, the CDR3 is TGTGCCATCAGTTCGGACAGGGGGGGAAACACCATATATTTT. It specifies CAISSDRGGNTIYF.

This sequence joins TRBV4-2 and TRBJ1-2; D not certain. CDR1 is LGHNA, CDR2 YNFKEQ, per germline. CDR3 length: 16 amino acids. V lost 1 base to trimming and J lost 0 bases, with 12 bases between them. The CDR3 loop reads CASSQAADTANYGYTF. CDR3 bases: TGTGCCAGCAGCCAAGCCGCAGACACAGCTAACTATGGCTACACCTTC.

Ten or more counts support this clonotype. The DNA of the CDR3 is TGCAGTGCTACTGACAATGAGCAGTTCTTC. The encoded protein is CSATDNEQFF. The chain recombines TRBV20-1 with TRBJ2-1; no clear D gene. Trimming removed 4 bases at V and 5 bases at J, with 3 bases between. The CDR3 consists of 10 residues. Germline V gene sequence: CDR1 DFQATT, CDR2 SNEGSKA (reference sequence).

The chain couples TRBV20-1 to TRBJ1-5; possible D gene TRBD1, 5 bases. The CDR3 length is 12 residues. Trimming removed 6 bases from V and 5 bases from J, with 11 bases in between. The germline CDR1 and CDR2 sequences are DFQATT and SNEGSKA (reference sequence). CDR3 in DNA: TGCAGTGCGGTGGGGGGGGATCAGCCCCAGCATTTT. It is translated as CSAVGGDQPQHF.

This clonotype was seen ten or more times. The chain links TRBV20-1 to TRBJ1-5, with D possibly being TRBD1 (5 bases). CDR1 is DFQATT and CDR2 is SNEGSKA in the germline V gene (reference sequence). This CDR3 spans 14 amino acids. Between the trimmed V and J ends, which lost 3 bases and 4 bases, there was a span of 13 bases. CDR3 in amino acids: CSASPGVVNQPQHF. For the CDR3, the DNA is TGCAGTGCTAGTCCGGGGGTGGTTAATCAGCCCCAGCATTTT.

In this sample, this clonotype turned up a few times. This chain connects TRBV5-1 to TRBJ1-2; D uncertain. The CDR3 extends over 16 amino acids. Trimming took 0 bases from V and 4 from J, leaving 16 bases between them. Germline CDR1 SGHRS, CDR2 YFSETQ. In nucleotides, the CDR3 is TGCGCCAGCAGCTTGGAATCATACGGCAGACCCTATGGCTACACCTTC. As protein: CASSLESYGRPYGYTF. The full variable domain, its missing parts supplied by reference TRBV5-1 and TRBJ1-2, is KAGVTQTPRYLIKTRGQQVTLSCSPISGHRSVSWYQQTPGQGLQFLFEYFSETQRNKGNFPGRFSGRQFSNSRSEMNVSTLELGDSALYLCASSLESYGRPYGYTFGSGTRLTVV.

This clonotype came up a few times. The rearrangement uses TRBV19 and TRBJ2-1, with 8 nucleotides matching TRBD2. Germline V lookup: CDR1 LNHDA, CDR2 SQIVND (reference sequence). Unmatched junction bases numbered 22, after V lost 1 base and J lost 8 bases. The CDR3 loop spans 20 amino acids. CDR3 loop: CASSIGPMAIRGGRGDEQFF. The CDR3 nucleotides read TGTGCCAGTAGTATAGGCCCCATGGCTATTCGGGGGGGCCGGGGCGATGAGCAGTTCTTC.